This TCR beta chain is drawn from a study of control samples from healthy donors and cancer patients. Generated by immunoSEQ multiplex PCR, the TCRdb table keeps only in-frame clones and is missing some. The profile shows about 270,000 clones, 82% of them singletons. The V gene's germline CDR1 is SQVTM and CDR2 ANQGSEA. The ends were cut back, 7 bases at V and 0 bases at J, with 12 bases in the middle. There are 13 residues in the CDR3. The TCR originated in a woman in her sixties with lung cancer. The V call is TRBV29-1, the J call TRBJ1-2; D is perhaps TRBD1 (6 bases). Sequenced: PBMCs. The CDR3, as DNA: TGCAGCGCCGTGGACAGAGCTAACTATGGCTACACCTTC. Translated, it gives CSAVDRANYGYTF.